The 30 T cell receptor beta chains given below trace back to one sample, sequenced in a study of T cells after yellow fever vaccination. TCRdb analysed the 5' RACE reads with MiXCR anew, one entry per CDR3 protein. The table shows 150,000 to 200,000 distinct CDR3 sequences, with roughly 9.6% occurring only once. The source was CD8+ T cells sorted from PBMCs, collected 15 days after the yellow fever booster vaccination. Receptor source: a man in his late teens or twenties who received the YFV17D yellow fever vaccine.

The chain couples TRBV6-2 or TRBV6-3 to TRBJ1-6; no clear D gene. Germline-derived CDR1 and CDR2 are MNHEY and SVGEGT. There are 14 residues in the CDR3. V was clipped by 2 bases and J by 7 bases, with 9 bases between them. Here the CDR3 DNA reads TGTGCCAGCAGTTACGGGTCTCTGAATTCACCCCTCCACTTT. Protein: CASSYGSLNSPLHF.

The chain couples TRBV7-3 to TRBJ2-7; 9 bases align to TRBD1. This CDR3 is built from 16 residues. J was trimmed by 5 bases and V by 1 base; bases with no gene match: 9. Germline CDR1 SGHTA, CDR2 FQGTGA. CDR3 nucleotide sequence: TGTGCCAGCAGCTTAAGGACCGGACAGGGGACCCACGAGCAGTACGTC. This translates into CASSLRTGQGTHEQYV.

This clonotype occurred a few times. V gene TRBV29-1 combines with J gene TRBJ2-1; 9 bases are a match to TRBD1. Trimming took 6 bases from V and 7 from J; bases not matched to a gene: 10. The CDR3 runs 14 residues. Per the germline V gene, CDR1 is SQVTM and CDR2 is ANQGSEA. The CDR3 bases are TGCAGCGTGGTCGGCGGGACAGGGAGTAATGAGCAGTTCTTC. Translation gives CSVVGGTGSNEQFF.

V usage is TRBV25-1 and J usage is TRBJ2-3; TRBD2 might be the D (6 bases). Trimming stripped 0 bases from V and 4 bases from J, with 17 bases between. Germline CDR1 MGHDK, CDR2 SYGVNS. The CDR3 covers 17 residues. The CDR3 DNA is TGTGCCAGCAGTGAATATGACGGGTGGGGGGACGCAGATACGCAGTATTTT. It codes for CASSEYDGWGDADTQYF.

This chain's CDR3 is CASRGAAGQETQYF. The CDR3 bases are TGCGCCAGCAGGGGAGCGGCGGGTCAAGAGACCCAGTACTTC. The V gene is TRBV4-3, the J gene TRBJ2-5, with a weak D call TRBD2 (5 bases). CDR1 and CDR2 from the germline V gene are LGHNA and YSLEER. Trimming took off 6 bases at V and 2 bases at J, with 13 bases between the two ends. The CDR3 covers 14 residues.

This clonotype was detected only a few times. The J gene is TRBJ1-5, the V gene TRBV6-2 or TRBV6-3; D uncertain. V shed 0 bases and J shed 3 bases, with 9 bases lying between them. Germline loops: CDR1 MNHEY, CDR2 SVGEGT. CDR3 length: 15 residues. The CDR3 loop reads CASSYSMEDNQPQHF. The CDR3 DNA sequence: TGTGCCAGCAGTTACTCGATGGAGGACAATCAGCCCCAGCATTTT.

In its sample, this clonotype was seen many times. J is TRBJ2-1 and V is TRBV28, with D hard to call. The ends were cut back, 6 bases at V and 3 bases at J, with 12 bases in the middle. This CDR3 is 14 amino acids long. Per germline, CDR1 MDHEN and CDR2 SYDVKM. CDR3 region: CASRSWAFYNEQFF. The CDR3, as DNA: TGTGCCAGCAGGAGTTGGGCTTTCTACAATGAGCAGTTCTTC.

At least ten counts were recorded for this clonotype. The chain uses TRBV7-9 and TRBJ1-1; perhaps TRBD1 as D (6 bases). This CDR3 is 16 amino acids long. The germline V and J ends were trimmed by 5 bases and 4 bases, with 20 bases remaining between them. Looked up from germline, CDR1 is SEHNR and CDR2 is FQNEAQ (reference sequence). The CDR3 reads CASSQEETGGGTEAFF. Here the CDR3 DNA reads TGTGCCAGCAGCCAGGAAGAGACAGGTGGCGGCACTGAAGCTTTCTTT.

At least ten counts were recorded for this clonotype. The J gene is TRBJ1-5, the V gene TRBV12-3 or TRBV12-4; D remains ambiguous. The ends were cut back, 5 bases at V and 7 bases at J, with 15 bases in the middle. This CDR3 is built from 14 residues. The CDR3 DNA reads TGTGCCAGCAGTCGTTTAGGTACCGCCCAGCCCCAGCATTTT. Protein: CASSRLGTAQPQHF.

The J gene is TRBJ1-5, the V gene TRBV29-1, with no clear D. This CDR3 has 13 residues. V was clipped by 0 bases and J by 7 bases, with 10 bases between them. The germline CDR1 and CDR2 sequences are SQVTM and ANQGSEA. CDR3 DNA: TGCAGCGTTGAAGATGGTGCCGGGCAGCCCCAGCATTTT. Translated: CSVEDGAGQPQHF.

This clonotype has just a few counts. The CDR3 sequence is CASSYTPERDIQYF. CDR3 nucleotides: TGTGCCAGCAGTTACACTCCTGAGAGGGACATTCAGTACTTC. This chain links TRBV6-6 with TRBJ2-4; D perhaps matches TRBD2 (5 bases). The V gene's germline CDR1 is MNHNY and CDR2 SVGAGI (reference sequence). The CDR3 runs to 14 residues. V gave up 2 bases and J gave up 8 bases, with 13 bases separating them.

This clonotype has just a few counts. The chain links TRBV29-1 to TRBJ2-7; 7 bases map to TRBD1. The germline V gene has CDR1 SQVTM and CDR2 ANQGSEA. This CDR3 has 12 residues. V gave up 7 bases and J gave up 5 bases; unmatched junction bases: 8. CDR3 protein: CSARTGRNEQYF. In nucleotides, the CDR3 is TGCAGCGCTAGGACAGGCAGAAACGAGCAGTACTTC.

The table lists this clonotype with a few counts. This sequence joins TRBV20-1 and TRBJ2-3; 8 bases agree with TRBD2. Germline assignment: CDR1 DFQATT and CDR2 SNEGSKA (reference sequence). V shed 2 bases, J shed 0 bases, and the junction held 10 bases outside the gene matches. The CDR3 sequence is 17 residues long. The CDR3 DNA is TGCAGTGCTAGACCTACCCGGGGGGGCAAAAGCACAGATACGCAGTATTTT. Translated: CSARPTRGGKSTDTQYF.

The table lists this clonotype with a few counts. The chain couples TRBV6-1 to TRBJ2-1; 12 nucleotides align to TRBD2. CDR1 is MNHNS and CDR2 is SASEGT in the germline V gene. This CDR3 contains 16 residues. Losses at the gene ends were 6 bases for V and 6 bases for J; bases not matched to a gene: 9. The CDR3 DNA reads as TGTGCCAGCAGGCAGACTAGCGGGGGAGTGAGCAATGAGCAGTTCTTC. This sequence encodes CASRQTSGGVSNEQFF.

The V gene is TRBV18, the J gene TRBJ1-5; D might be TRBD1 (5 bases). The CDR3 covers 17 residues. V lost 3 bases and J 0 bases, leaving 15 bases between the germline ends. In germline, CDR1 is KGHSH, CDR2 LQKENI. The CDR3 nucleotides read TGTGCCAGCTCACCCTCGGCAGGGCGAGATAGCAATCAGCCCCAGCATTTT. It translates to CASSPSAGRDSNQPQHF.

This clonotype was observed at least ten times. This chain connects TRBV15 to TRBJ1-5; D gene unclear. The CDR3 sequence is 12 residues long. The germline CDR1 and CDR2 sequences are LNHNV and YYDKDF (reference sequence). Trimming took 2 bases from V and 4 from J, leaving 3 bases between them. Written as DNA, the CDR3 is TGTGCCACCAGCAGACCGAATCAGCCCCAGCATTTT. This gives the protein CATSRPNQPQHF.

The V call is TRBV11-2, the J call TRBJ1-1; 7 nucleotides match TRBD1. Trimming at V came to 2 bases and at J to 10 bases, leaving 1 base not matched to a gene. The CDR3 spans 11 residues. CDR1 and CDR2 from the germline V gene are SGHAT and FQNNGV. CDR3 loop: CASSLYRGAFF. The CDR3 nucleotides read TGTGCCAGCAGCTTATACAGGGGAGCTTTCTTT.

The chain has TRBV4-2 and TRBJ2-5; no clear D. The ends were cut back, 4 bases at V and 2 bases at J, with 14 bases in the middle. The CDR3 extends over 15 amino acids. CDR1 and CDR2 (germline): LGHNA, YNFKEQ. The CDR3 nucleotides read TGTGCCAGCAGCCCCGCGCTTAGGGATCAAGAGACCCAGTACTTC. Translating it yields CASSPALRDQETQYF.

The chain combines TRBV5-6 with TRBJ1-2; D remains ambiguous. Trimming took off 1 base at V and 2 bases at J, with 12 bases between the two ends. CDR3 length equals 15 residues. Germline lookup yields CDR1 SGHDT and CDR2 YYEEEE. CDR3 amino acids: CASSLTTGTNYGYTF. The CDR3 DNA is TGTGCCAGCAGCTTGACTACGGGAACCAACTATGGCTACACCTTC.

The table lists this clonotype with a few counts. This chain links TRBV5-1 with TRBJ1-2, with TRBD1 matching 7 bases. This CDR3 has 12 amino acids. The germline V gene encodes CDR1 SGHRS and CDR2 YFSETQ. Trimming cost V 3 bases and J 14 bases; bases outside gene matches: 10. DNA for the CDR3: TGCGCCAGCAGCTCGTTCAGGGGGTTAAGTACCTTC. Encoded protein: CASSSFRGLSTF.

A few counts support this clonotype. This chain links TRBV7-2 with TRBJ1-2; D uncertain. The germline gives CDR1 SGHTA, CDR2 FQGNSA. CDR3 size: 15 residues. V was clipped by 2 bases and J by 0 bases, with 10 bases between them. The CDR3 DNA follows: TGTGCCAGCAGCTTATCCGGGATCTCTAACTATGGCTACACCTTC. Translation gives CASSLSGISNYGYTF.

The sample holds many counts of this clonotype. The chain joins TRBV25-1 to TRBJ2-7, with D uncertain. Trimming took off 0 bases at V and 3 bases at J, with 6 bases between the two ends. Germline CDR1 and CDR2: MGHDK and SYGVNS. The CDR3 has 13 residues. The CDR3, as DNA: TGTGCCAGCAGTGAATATAACAGCTACGAGCAGTACTTC. Amino acid sequence: CASSEYNSYEQYF.

The sample holds a few counts of this clonotype. The CDR3 DNA sequence: TGTGCCAGCAGCATACTCCGGGACAGGGAGCAGTACGTC. Translating gives CASSILRDREQYV. The chain carries TRBV7-9 and TRBJ2-7; 8 nucleotides match TRBD1. Germline V lookup: CDR1 SEHNR, CDR2 FQNEAQ (reference sequence). This CDR3 has 13 residues. V shed 5 bases and J 7 bases; nucleotides not matched to a gene: 7.

This sequence joins TRBV14 and TRBJ1-6; no clear D gene. Germline CDR1 is SGHDN and CDR2 is FVKESK. The CDR3 has 14 amino acids. The germline V and J ends were trimmed by 4 bases and 7 bases, with 11 bases remaining between them. CDR3 sequence: CASSLWTGNSPLHF. For the CDR3, the DNA is TGTGCCAGCAGCCTATGGACTGGGAATTCACCCCTCCACTTT.

For the CDR3, the DNA is TGTGCCAGCAGCCGGGACAGCGGTGAGCAGTTCTTC. Amino acid sequence: CASSRDSGEQFF. This chain connects TRBV12-3 or TRBV12-4 to TRBJ2-1; 7 positions match TRBD1. The CDR3 length is 12 residues. Trimming removed 6 bases from V and 9 bases from J; junction bases left unmatched: 5.

The chain couples TRBV4-3 to TRBJ1-4; D remains ambiguous. V shed 4 bases and J shed 0 bases, with 6 bases lying between them. The CDR3 is made up of 14 amino acids. Germline V lookup: CDR1 LGHNA, CDR2 YSLEER. CDR3 coding DNA: TGCGCCAGCAGCCCAGCTTCAACTAATGAAAAACTGTTTTTT. Translated, it gives CASSPASTNEKLFF.

This clonotype has just a few counts. A much larger clone differs by one base, so this may be a read error. The chain employs TRBV7-9 and TRBJ1-2; 11 bases map to TRBD1. The germline V gene encodes CDR1 SEHNR and CDR2 FQNEAQ (reference sequence). Trimming took 6 bases from V and 6 from J; bases not matched to a gene: 0. The CDR3 runs to 12 residues. The CDR3 sequence is CASRDRGHGYTF. In DNA form, the CDR3 reads TGTGCCAGCAGGGACAGGGGGCATGGCTACACCTTC.

The rearrangement uses TRBV12-3 or TRBV12-4 and TRBJ2-1; TRBD1 agrees at 8 bases. The CDR3 is 15 residues long. V shed 4 bases and J 4 bases; nucleotides not matched to a gene: 6. This CDR3 reads CASSWTGRRYNEQFF. As DNA, the CDR3 is TGTGCCAGCAGTTGGACAGGGAGGAGATACAATGAGCAGTTCTTC.

The chain uses TRBV15 and TRBJ2-7, with 8 bases fitting TRBD1. V lost 5 bases, J lost 3 bases, and 6 bases stayed unmatched. The CDR3 has 14 residues. CDR1 is LNHNV and CDR2 is YYDKDF in the germline V gene (reference sequence). The CDR3, as DNA: TGTGCCACCAGCGGGGGGACAGGATACTACGAGCAGTACGTC. It codes for CATSGGTGYYEQYV.

This clonotype was recorded many times. The rearrangement uses TRBV2 and TRBJ2-2, with 10 bases aligning to TRBD1. Germline CDR1 is SNHLY and CDR2 is FYNNEI. After removal of 5 bases from V and 6 bases from J, the junction contained 3 bases not matched to a gene. CDR3 length: 14 amino acids. This chain's CDR3 is CASSLGQGAGELFF. The CDR3, as DNA: TGTGCCAGCAGTTTAGGACAGGGGGCCGGGGAGCTGTTTTTT.